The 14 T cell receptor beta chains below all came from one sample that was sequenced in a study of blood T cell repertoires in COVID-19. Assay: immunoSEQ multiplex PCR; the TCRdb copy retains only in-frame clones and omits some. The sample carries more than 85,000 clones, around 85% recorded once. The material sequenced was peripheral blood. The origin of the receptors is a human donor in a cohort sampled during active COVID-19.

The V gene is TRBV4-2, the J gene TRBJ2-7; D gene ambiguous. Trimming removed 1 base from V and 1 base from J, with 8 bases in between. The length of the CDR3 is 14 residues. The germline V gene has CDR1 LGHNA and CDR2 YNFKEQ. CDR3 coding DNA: TGTGCCAGCAGCCAAGGTCCCCAGTCCTACGAGCAGTACTTC. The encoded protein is CASSQGPQSYEQYF.

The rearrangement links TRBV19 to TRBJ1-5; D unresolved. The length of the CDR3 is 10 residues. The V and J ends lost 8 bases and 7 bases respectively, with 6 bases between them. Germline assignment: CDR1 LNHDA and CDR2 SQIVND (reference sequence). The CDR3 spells CASGGQPQHF. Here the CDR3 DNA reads TGTGCCAGTGGTGGCCAGCCCCAGCATTTT. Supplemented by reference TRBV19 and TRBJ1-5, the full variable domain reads DGGITQSPKYLFRKEGQNVTLSCEQNLNHDAMYWYRQDPGQGLRLIYYSQIVNDFQKGDIAEGYSVSREKKESFPLTVTSAQKNPTAFYLCASGGQPQHFGDGTRLSIL.

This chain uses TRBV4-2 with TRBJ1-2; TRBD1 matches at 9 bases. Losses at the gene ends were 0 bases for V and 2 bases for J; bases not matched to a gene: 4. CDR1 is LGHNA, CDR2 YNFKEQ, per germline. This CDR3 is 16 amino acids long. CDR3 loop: CASSQDPGQGNYGYTF. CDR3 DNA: TGTGCCAGCAGCCAAGATCCGGGACAGGGAAACTATGGCTACACCTTC.

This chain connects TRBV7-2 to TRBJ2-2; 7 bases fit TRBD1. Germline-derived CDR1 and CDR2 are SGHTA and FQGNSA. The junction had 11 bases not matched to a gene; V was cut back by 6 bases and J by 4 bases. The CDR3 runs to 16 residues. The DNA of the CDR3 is TGTGCCAGCAGACGCCCGGGACAGATAACCACCGGGGAGCTGTTTTTT. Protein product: CASRRPGQITTGELFF.

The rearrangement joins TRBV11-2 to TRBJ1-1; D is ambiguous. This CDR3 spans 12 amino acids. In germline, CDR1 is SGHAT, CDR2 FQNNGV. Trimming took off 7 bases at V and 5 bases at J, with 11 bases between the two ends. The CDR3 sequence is CASTTRDTEAFF. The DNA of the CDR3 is TGTGCCAGCACCACGCGGGATACTGAAGCTTTCTTT.

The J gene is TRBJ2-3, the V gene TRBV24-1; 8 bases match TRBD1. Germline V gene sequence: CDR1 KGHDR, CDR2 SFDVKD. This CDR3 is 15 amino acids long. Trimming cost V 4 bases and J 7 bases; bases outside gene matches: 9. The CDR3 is CATSDLGQGGYTQYF. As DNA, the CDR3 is TGTGCCACCAGTGACCTTGGACAGGGAGGCTATACGCAGTATTTT.

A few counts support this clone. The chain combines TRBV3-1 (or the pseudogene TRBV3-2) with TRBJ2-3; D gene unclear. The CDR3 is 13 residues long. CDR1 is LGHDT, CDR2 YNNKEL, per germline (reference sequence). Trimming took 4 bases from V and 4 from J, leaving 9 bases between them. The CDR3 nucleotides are TGTGCCAGCAGCCCCATGTTCCCAGATACGCAGTATTTT. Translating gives CASSPMFPDTQYF.

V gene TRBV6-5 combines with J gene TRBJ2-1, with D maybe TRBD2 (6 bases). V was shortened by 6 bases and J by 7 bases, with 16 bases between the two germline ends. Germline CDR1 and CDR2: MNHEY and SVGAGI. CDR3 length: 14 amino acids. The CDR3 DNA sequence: TGTGCCAGCAGCGAGCCGGGACTCGCGAATGAGCAGTTCTTC. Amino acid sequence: CASSEPGLANEQFF.

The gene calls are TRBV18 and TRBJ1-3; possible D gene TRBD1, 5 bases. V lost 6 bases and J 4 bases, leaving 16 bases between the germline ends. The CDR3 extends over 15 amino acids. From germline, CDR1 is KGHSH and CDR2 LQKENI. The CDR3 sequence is CASSPLLGPGNTIYF. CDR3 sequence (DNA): TGTGCCAGCTCCCCCCTCTTGGGGCCCGGAAACACCATATATTTT.

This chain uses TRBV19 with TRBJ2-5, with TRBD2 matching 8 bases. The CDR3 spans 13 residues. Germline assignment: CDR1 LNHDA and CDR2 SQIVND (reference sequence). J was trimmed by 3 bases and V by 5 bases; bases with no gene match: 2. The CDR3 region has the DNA TGTGCCAGTAGTCAGGGACTAGAAGAGACCCAGTACTTC. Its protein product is CASSQGLEETQYF. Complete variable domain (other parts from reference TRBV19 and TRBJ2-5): DGGITQSPKYLFRKEGQNVTLSCEQNLNHDAMYWYRQDPGQGLRLIYYSQIVNDFQKGDIAEGYSVSREKKESFPLTVTSAQKNPTAFYLCASSQGLEETQYFGPGTRLLVL.

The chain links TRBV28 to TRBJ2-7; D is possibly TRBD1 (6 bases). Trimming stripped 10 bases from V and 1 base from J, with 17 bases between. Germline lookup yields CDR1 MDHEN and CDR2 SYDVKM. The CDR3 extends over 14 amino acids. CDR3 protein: CATLGAGESYEQYF. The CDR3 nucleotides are TGTGCCACCCTGGGGGCAGGGGAGTCCTACGAGCAGTACTTC.

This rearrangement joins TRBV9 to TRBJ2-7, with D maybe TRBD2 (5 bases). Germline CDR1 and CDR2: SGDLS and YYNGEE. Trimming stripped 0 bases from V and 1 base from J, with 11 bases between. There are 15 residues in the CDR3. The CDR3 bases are TGTGCCAGCAGCGTAGGGGTAGGCGGGTCCTACGAGCAGTACTTC. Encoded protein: CASSVGVGGSYEQYF.

The CDR3 region is CASSPLSGQGLNTEAFF. The CDR3 region has the DNA TGTGCCAGCAGTCCCCTTTCGGGACAGGGGTTGAACACTGAAGCTTTCTTT. The V gene is TRBV6-2 or TRBV6-3, the J gene TRBJ1-1; 10 positions agree with TRBD1. In germline, CDR1 is MNHEY, CDR2 SVGEGT. CDR3 size: 17 residues. With 5 bases clipped from V and 0 bases from J, the junction kept 9 bases outside the gene matches.

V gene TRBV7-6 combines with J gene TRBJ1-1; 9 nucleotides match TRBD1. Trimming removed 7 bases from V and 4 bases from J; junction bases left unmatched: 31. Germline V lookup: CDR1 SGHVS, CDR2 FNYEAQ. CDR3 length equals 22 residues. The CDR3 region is CASTHTRPVHRDRVISGTEAFF. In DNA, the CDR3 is TGTGCCAGCACCCACACCCGACCCGTCCACCGGGACAGGGTCATTTCAGGCACTGAAGCTTTCTTT.